The 9 T cell receptor beta chains below all came from one sample that was sequenced in a study of neurological immune-mediated disorders. Via MiXCR, TCRdb re-called the 5' RACE reads, giving one row per CDR3 protein. The profile shows approximately 21,000 distinct CDR3 sequences, approximately 5.9% of them singletons. The sample comprised CD8+ T cells from blood. The receptors here all came from a young man in good health.

This clonotype was counted at least ten times. This sequence joins TRBV6-5 and TRBJ1-2; no clear D gene. Looked up from germline, CDR1 is MNHEY and CDR2 is SVGAGI. Trimming took off 9 bases at V and 0 bases at J, with 20 bases between the two ends. CDR3 length: 16 amino acids. CDR3 coding DNA: TGTGCCAGTGGTTCGTCCCAGGCCGTCGCTAACTATGGCTACACCTTC. The encoded protein is CASGSSQAVANYGYTF.

The table lists this clonotype with many counts. This chain links TRBV6-5 with TRBJ1-6; the D is unclear. The germline V and J ends were trimmed by 4 bases and 7 bases, with 17 bases remaining between them. Germline loops: CDR1 MNHEY, CDR2 SVGAGI. The CDR3 has 16 residues. CDR3 nucleotides: TGTGCCAGCAGTTCCTCCGTCGTACCCGGGAATTCACCCCTCCACTTT. Residues: CASSSSVVPGNSPLHF.

This clonotype has at least ten counts. This chain joins TRBV5-1 and TRBJ2-7, with 7 bases that match TRBD1. The CDR3 spans 15 residues. The germline V gene encodes CDR1 SGHRS and CDR2 YFSETQ. Trimming at V came to 2 bases and at J to 0 bases, leaving 5 bases not matched to a gene. The CDR3 coding sequence is TGCGCCAGCAGCTTCTACAGGGGCAGCTCCTACGAGCAGTACTTC. It is translated as CASSFYRGSSYEQYF.

This clonotype has ten or more counts. The chain joins TRBV4-1 to TRBJ1-5, with D perhaps matching TRBD1 (6 bases). The V gene's germline CDR1 is MGHRA and CDR2 YSYEKL. Trimming shortened V by 4 bases and J by 3 bases, and 13 bases separated the two germline ends. This CDR3 is 15 amino acids long. The chain's CDR3 is CASSPQGGNNQPQHF. Written as DNA, the CDR3 is TGCGCCAGCAGCCCGCAAGGGGGGAACAATCAGCCCCAGCATTTT.

There are many counts of this clonotype. This rearrangement joins TRBV27 to TRBJ1-5; D is possibly TRBD1 (6 bases). CDR1 is MNHEY, CDR2 SMNVEV, per germline (reference sequence). The CDR3 spans 14 residues. The V end lost 2 bases, the J end lost 3 bases, and 8 bases lay between the germline ends. The CDR3 region has the DNA TGTGCCAGCAGTTTAAGGGGGGCCAATCAGCCCCAGCATTTT. Amino acid sequence: CASSLRGANQPQHF.

This clonotype appeared many times. This chain joins TRBV19 and TRBJ2-1; D is unclear. This CDR3 spans 12 amino acids. Germline V gene data show CDR1 as LNHDA and CDR2 as SQIVND (reference sequence). Trimming took off 7 bases at V and 7 bases at J, with 11 bases between the two ends. The CDR3: CASMGSLNEQFF. The DNA for the CDR3 is TGTGCCAGTATGGGATCCCTGAATGAGCAGTTCTTC.

This clonotype showed up many times. The chain recombines TRBV10-3 with TRBJ2-7; maybe TRBD2 (5 bases). V was clipped by 3 bases and J by 2 bases, with 20 bases between them. CDR3 size: 17 residues. Germline assignment: CDR1 ENHRY and CDR2 SYGVKD. The CDR3 nucleotides are TGTGCCATCAGTGACCCCGGACTCCAGGAGAGTCCCTACGAGCAGTACTTC. Protein: CAISDPGLQESPYEQYF.

This clonotype was seen repeatedly, ten times or more. V gene TRBV15 combines with J gene TRBJ1-4; D may be TRBD1 (5 bases). The CDR3 spans 16 residues. Between the trimmed V and J ends, which lost 5 bases and 4 bases, there was a span of 17 bases. Germline CDR1 is LNHNV and CDR2 is YYDKDF (reference sequence). CDR3 bases: TGTGCCACCAGCGGCCGCCGGGACTCACGTAATGAAAAACTGTTTTTT. The encoded protein is CATSGRRDSRNEKLFF.

This clonotype was observed at least ten times. The rearrangement uses TRBV6-5 and TRBJ1-1; tentative D call: TRBD1 (6 bases). The CDR3 has 16 amino acids. Trimming removed 0 bases at V and 0 bases at J, with 11 bases between. The germline gives CDR1 MNHEY, CDR2 SVGAGI. The CDR3 bases are TGTGCCAGCAGTTACTCATTCGACAGGATGAACACTGAAGCTTTCTTT. Translation: CASSYSFDRMNTEAFF.